The next 21 T cell receptor beta chains were all read from a single sample in a study of shared clonotypes between healthy human individuals. TCRdb's table, derived via immunoSEQ multiplex PCR, lists solely in-frame clones and lacks some. The profile covers approximately 1.9 million clones, with 93% appearing a single time and around 1.8% taken by the ten largest. The naive CD8 fraction comprised CD45RO-negative cells positively selected for CCR7 and excluded terminally differentiated effector memory CD45RA+ cells. Sample: naive CD8+ T cells from PBMCs. All receptors derive from a man aged 18 to 30 in good health. Some clones in this sample may be carry-over from other donors' samples.

The V and J genes are TRBV30 and TRBJ2-7; 8 positions match TRBD1. V dropped 5 bases and J dropped 4; count of bases not matched to a gene: 4. The germline V gene has CDR1 GTSNPN and CDR2 SVGIG (reference sequence). This CDR3 has 12 amino acids. CDR3 DNA: TGTGCCTGGGCGGACAGGGAGTACGAGCAGTACTTC. Its protein product is CAWADREYEQYF. Full variable domain (rest looked up from reference TRBV30 and TRBJ2-7): SQTIHQWPATLVQPVGSPLSLECTVEGTSNPNLYWYRQAAGRGLQLLFYSVGIGQISSEVPQNLSASRPQDRQFILSSKKLLLSDSGFYLCAWADREYEQYFGPGTRLTVT.

This clone was picked up one time. The J gene is TRBJ1-4, the V gene TRBV9; TRBD1 agrees at 8 bases. Germline V CDR1 and CDR2: SGDLS, YYNGEE. The V segment lost 4 bases and the J segment 4 bases; nucleotides outside the gene matches: 15. This CDR3 is 18 amino acids long. The CDR3 reads CASSPGGGQGANNEKLFF. The CDR3 DNA sequence: TGTGCCAGCAGCCCAGGGGGAGGGCAGGGGGCTAATAATGAAAAACTGTTTTTT.

The DNA of the CDR3 is TGTGCCAGCGAGGACCGGGAGGGTTTCGAGCAGTACTTC. Residues: CASEDREGFEQYF. J is TRBJ2-7 and V is TRBV2, with TRBD2 matching over 8 bases. V trimming: 8 bases; J trimming: 6 bases; junction bases outside the gene matches: 9. The germline V gene has CDR1 SNHLY and CDR2 FYNNEI. CDR3 length equals 13 residues.

In this sample, this clone turned up a few times. V is TRBV30 and J is TRBJ1-5; 8 bases match TRBD1. V was pared by 6 bases and J by 3 bases, with 4 bases of the junction left unmatched. Germline V gene lookup returns CDR1 GTSNPN and CDR2 SVGIG (reference sequence). This CDR3 has 13 residues. CDR3 amino acids: CACAGGFNQPQHF. The CDR3 DNA follows: TGTGCCTGTGCAGGGGGCTTCAATCAGCCCCAGCATTTT.

V gene TRBV7-6 combines with J gene TRBJ2-1; TRBD2 matches 7 bases. CDR3 size: 15 residues. CDR1 is SGHVS, CDR2 FNYEAQ, per germline. V lost 5 bases, J lost 4 bases, and 8 bases stayed unmatched. The chain's CDR3 is CASSQRGGRYNEQFF. The CDR3 bases are TGTGCCAGCAGCCAGCGGGGCGGGAGATACAATGAGCAGTTCTTC.

V gene TRBV14 combines with J gene TRBJ1-2; the D is unclear. The V gene lost 0 bases and the J gene lost 8 bases, with 7 bases spanning the gap. CDR1 is SGHDN, CDR2 FVKESK, per germline. This CDR3 contains 12 residues. The CDR3 loop reads CASSQDYWGYTF. The DNA of the CDR3 is TGTGCCAGCAGCCAAGATTACTGGGGCTACACCTTC.

This sequence joins TRBV29-1 and TRBJ2-3, with 9 bases matching TRBD2. The CDR3 covers 16 residues. The J segment lost 4 bases and the V segment lost 4 bases, leaving 12 bases of the junction unmatched. Germline CDR1 is SQVTM and CDR2 is ANQGSEA. The CDR3 DNA follows: TGCAGCGTTGTTAAGGCAGCGGGAGGTATGGCAGATACGCAGTATTTT. Translated, it gives CSVVKAAGGMADTQYF.

In its sample, this clone was seen once. The J gene is TRBJ1-1, the V gene TRBV29-1; maybe TRBD1 (5 bases). Germline V gene lookup returns CDR1 SQVTM and CDR2 ANQGSEA. V was shortened by 4 bases and J by 0 bases, with 12 bases between the two germline ends. There are 14 residues in the CDR3. The DNA of the CDR3 is TGCAGCGTTGTTGGGGGGACGATGAACACTGAAGCTTTCTTT. Its translation is CSVVGGTMNTEAFF.

This clone was detected only once. V usage is TRBV11-2 and J usage is TRBJ2-1; D remains ambiguous. V dropped 4 bases and J dropped 3 bases, with 4 bases sitting between them. The CDR3 spans 12 residues. Germline V gives CDR1 SGHAT, CDR2 FQNNGV. This chain's CDR3 is CASSWGYNEQFF. The CDR3 DNA follows: TGTGCCAGCAGCTGGGGCTACAATGAGCAGTTCTTC.

This chain connects TRBV27 to TRBJ2-1; the D gene is possibly TRBD2 (6 bases). The CDR3 is 16 residues long. Trimming pared 3 bases from V and 2 bases from J, leaving 14 bases between. The germline CDR1 and CDR2 sequences are MNHEY and SMNVEV (reference sequence). The CDR3 protein is CASSFMGGDPYNEQFF. As DNA, the CDR3 is TGTGCCAGCAGTTTTATGGGGGGAGACCCCTACAATGAGCAGTTCTTC.

V usage is TRBV6-6 and J usage is TRBJ1-1; a weak D match, TRBD1 (5 bases). This CDR3 spans 12 amino acids. V was clipped by 10 bases and J by 1 base, with 10 bases between them. The germline gives CDR1 MNHNY, CDR2 SVGAGI (reference sequence). CDR3 sequence reads: CAIREGNTEAFF. The CDR3 DNA sequence: TGTGCCATCAGGGAGGGGAACACTGAAGCTTTCTTT.

The rearrangement joins TRBV27 to TRBJ1-3; D is undetermined. Trimming shortened V by 6 bases and J by 0 bases, and 12 bases separated the two germline ends. The CDR3 is 15 residues long. The germline gives CDR1 MNHEY, CDR2 SMNVEV (reference sequence). CDR3 sequence (DNA): TGTGCCAGCAGCCCAAGGTTTTCCTCTGGAAACACCATATATTTT. It is translated as CASSPRFSSGNTIYF.

The chain couples TRBV27 to TRBJ2-4; maybe TRBD2 (6 bases). Trimming pared 5 bases from V and 0 bases from J, leaving 23 bases between. Germline-derived CDR1 and CDR2 are MNHEY and SMNVEV (reference sequence). There are 19 residues in the CDR3. The CDR3 region has the DNA TGTGCCAGCAGTCCTTCGGGGGAGCGGGCATCGCTAGCCAAAAACATTCAGTACTTC. This encodes CASSPSGERASLAKNIQYF.

The chain carries TRBV29-1 and TRBJ2-5; 7 bases agree with TRBD2. V gave up 7 bases and J gave up 5 bases; unmatched junction bases: 7. The CDR3 has 12 residues. Germline V CDR1 and CDR2: SQVTM, ANQGSEA. CDR3 protein: CSAERDRETQYF. The CDR3 DNA reads TGCAGCGCCGAGCGGGATCGGGAGACCCAGTACTTC.

This clone has a single count. The chain is built from TRBV7-9 and TRBJ2-1; weak D call: TRBD1 (6 bases). This CDR3 has 15 amino acids. The V gene's germline CDR1 is SEHNR and CDR2 FQNEAQ (reference sequence). V lost 6 bases, J lost 0 bases, and 12 bases lay in between. The CDR3 loop reads CASSPTGFSYNEQFF. CDR3 nucleotides: TGTGCCAGCAGTCCAACAGGGTTCTCCTACAATGAGCAGTTCTTC.

The V call is TRBV7-9, the J call TRBJ2-2; no definite D call. Germline values: CDR1 SEHNR, CDR2 FQNEAQ (reference sequence). The CDR3 extends over 11 amino acids. Trimming removed 6 bases at V and 5 bases at J, with 4 bases between. The CDR3 DNA follows: TGTGCCAGCAGAGCAACCGGGGAGCTGTTTTTT. This translates into CASRATGELFF. Combining the CDR3 with reference TRBV7-9 and TRBJ2-2 gives the whole variable domain DTGVSQNPRHKITKRGQNVTFRCDPISEHNRLYWYRQTLGQGPEFLTYFQNEAQLEKSRLLSDRFSAERPKGSFSTLEIQRTEQGDSAMYLCASRATGELFFGEGSRLTVL.

The J gene is TRBJ1-5, the V gene TRBV5-6; D is ambiguous. The germline CDR1 and CDR2 sequences are SGHDT and YYEEEE. There are 13 residues in the CDR3. V lost 4 bases to trimming and J lost 8 bases, with 13 bases between them. The CDR3 coding sequence is TGTGCCAGCAGCGACGGACTATTGAAGCCCCAGCATTTT. Translation gives CASSDGLLKPQHF.

This clone was detected only a few times. This chain uses TRBV9 with TRBJ2-2, with 9 bases lining up with TRBD2. The CDR3 is made up of 18 amino acids. V trimming: 0 bases; J trimming: 3 bases; junction bases outside the gene matches: 9. Germline CDR1 reads SGDLS; CDR2 reads YYNGEE. This CDR3 reads CASSVAPREGLDTGELFF. The CDR3 DNA sequence: TGTGCCAGCAGCGTAGCGCCGCGGGAGGGCCTAGACACCGGGGAGCTGTTTTTT.

This chain uses TRBV4-1 with TRBJ1-1; D perhaps matches TRBD1 (5 bases). CDR1 is MGHRA, CDR2 YSYEKL, per germline. The CDR3 extends over 14 amino acids. Trimming removed 8 bases from V and 0 bases from J, with 13 bases in between. The CDR3 nucleotides are TGCGCCAGCTCAAGCTGGACAATGAACACTGAAGCTTTCTTT. Amino acid sequence: CASSSWTMNTEAFF.

The chain couples TRBV12-5 to TRBJ1-2; D possibly corresponds to TRBD1 (6 bases). The CDR3 runs to 14 residues. Germline-derived CDR1 and CDR2 are LGHNT and FRNRAP. The V end was cut by 7 bases, the J end by 3 bases, with 15 bases between. The CDR3 coding sequence is TGTGCTAGTGAAGGGACGGACAGTCACTATGGCTACACCTTC. It is translated as CASEGTDSHYGYTF.

The rearrangement joins TRBV11-2 to TRBJ2-5; D might be TRBD1 or TRBD2, each matching 6 bases. V was cut by 6 bases and J by 1 base, with 18 bases left in between. The CDR3 loop spans 16 amino acids. CDR1 SGHAT and CDR2 FQNNGV come from the germline V gene. The DNA for the CDR3 is TGTGCCAGCAGTTTGGGAATAGGGGGGTCCCAAGAGACCCAGTACTTC. Translation: CASSLGIGGSQETQYF.